The present TCR beta chain was sequenced within a study of blood T cell repertoires in COVID-19. Study information: The origin of the acute and convalescent COVID-19 samples was the United States, Italy and Spain. The analysed material was cDNA or gDNA that came from T cells, B-cell-depleted T cells, or PBMCs.

How the authors handled the data: Estimation of nucleated cell counts was performed using reference gene primer amplification. Generated by immunoSEQ multiplex PCR, the TCRdb table keeps only in-frame clones and is missing some. V and J calls and clone size are given by that table; D and trimming were obtained from the DNA. The profile shows about 33,000 clones, 85% to 90% of them singletons. The CDR3 consists of 18 residues. Trimming took 2 bases from V and 7 from J; bases not matched to a gene: 15. Germline V gives CDR1 SGDLS, CDR2 YYNGEE. The genes are TRBV9 and TRBJ2-1; TRBD2 aligns across 10 bases. The source is a human donor in a cohort sampled during active COVID-19. The source material was peripheral blood. CDR3 region: CASSVEVRASGSNNEQFF. CDR3 coding DNA: TGTGCCAGCAGCGTGGAGGTACGTGCTAGCGGGAGCAATAATGAGCAGTTCTTC.